This TCR beta chain comes out of a study of post-analysis software for immune sequencing data. Only a few counts were recorded for this clonotype. Antigen: not known. General study points: There were five TRBV segments more frequent in patients than controls, and TRBV5-6, TRBV5-1 and TRBV20-1 were among them. For normalized Chao1 diversity, multiple sclerosis patients scored significantly lower than controls did.

The V gene lost 0 bases and the J gene lost 2 bases, with 17 bases spanning the gap. This CDR3 comprises 17 residues. Germline CDR1 is LGHDT and CDR2 is YNNKEL (reference sequence). Incorporated into the TCR beta cDNA libraries were unique molecular identifiers, which served to reduce PCR and sequencing biases. T cells numbering about 0.85 to 11 million yielded cDNA molecules that totaled about 500,000. Using its own MiXCR run on the PCR reads, TCRdb lists one record per CDR3 protein. The data hold 450,000 to 700,000 distinct CDR3 sequences, with roughly 46% observed a single time. The clonotype was recovered from a girl aged 10 to 17 with multiple sclerosis. The chain recombines TRBV3-1 with TRBJ2-7; D possibly matches TRBD1 or TRBD2 (7 bases each). The sample was blood. This CDR3 is CASSQDWWPGGAYEQYF. CDR3 nucleotide sequence: TGTGCCAGCAGCCAAGACTGGTGGCCAGGGGGGGCCTACGAGCAGTACTTC.